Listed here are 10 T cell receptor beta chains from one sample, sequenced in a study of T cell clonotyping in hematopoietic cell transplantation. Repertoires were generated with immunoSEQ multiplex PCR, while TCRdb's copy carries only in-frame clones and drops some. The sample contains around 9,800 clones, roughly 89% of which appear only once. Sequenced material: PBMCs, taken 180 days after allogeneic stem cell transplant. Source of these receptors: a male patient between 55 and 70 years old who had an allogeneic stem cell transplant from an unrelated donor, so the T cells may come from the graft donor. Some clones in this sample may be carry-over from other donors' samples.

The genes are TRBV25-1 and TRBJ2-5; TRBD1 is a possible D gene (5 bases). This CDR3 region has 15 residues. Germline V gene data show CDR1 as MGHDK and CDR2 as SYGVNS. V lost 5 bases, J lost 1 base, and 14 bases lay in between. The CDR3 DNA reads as TGTGCCAGCAGTAACCCCGGGCAGGGCCAAGAGACCCAGTACTTC. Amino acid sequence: CASSNPGQGQETQYF.

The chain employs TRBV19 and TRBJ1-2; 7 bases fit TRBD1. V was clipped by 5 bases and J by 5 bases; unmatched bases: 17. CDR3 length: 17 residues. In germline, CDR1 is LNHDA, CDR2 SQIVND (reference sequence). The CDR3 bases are TGTGCCAGTAGTCCTGGCGAGGGGGCGAGTTCTAGATATGGCTACACCTTC. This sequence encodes CASSPGEGASSRYGYTF.

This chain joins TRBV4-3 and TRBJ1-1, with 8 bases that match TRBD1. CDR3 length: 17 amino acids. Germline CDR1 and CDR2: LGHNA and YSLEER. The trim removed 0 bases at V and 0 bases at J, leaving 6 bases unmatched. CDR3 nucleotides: TGCGCCAGCAGCCAAGATGCAGGGGGCTACATGAACACTGAAGCTTTCTTT. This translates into CASSQDAGGYMNTEAFF.

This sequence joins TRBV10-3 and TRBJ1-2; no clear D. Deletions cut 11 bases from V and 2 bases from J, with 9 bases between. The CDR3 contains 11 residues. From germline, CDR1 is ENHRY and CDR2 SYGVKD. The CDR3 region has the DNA TGTGCCGCCGGAAGAAACTATGGCTACACCTTC. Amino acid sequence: CAAGRNYGYTF.

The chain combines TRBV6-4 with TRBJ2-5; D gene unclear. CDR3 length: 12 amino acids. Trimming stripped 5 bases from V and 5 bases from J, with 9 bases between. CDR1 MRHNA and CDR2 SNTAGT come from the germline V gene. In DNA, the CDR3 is TGTGCCAGCAGTTTTTTTGCGGAGACCCAGTACTTC. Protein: CASSFFAETQYF.

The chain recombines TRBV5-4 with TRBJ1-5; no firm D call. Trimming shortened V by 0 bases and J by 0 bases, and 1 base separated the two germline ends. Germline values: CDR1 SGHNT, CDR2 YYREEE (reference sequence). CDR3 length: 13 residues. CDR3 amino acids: CASSLDSNQPQHF. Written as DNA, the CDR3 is TGTGCCAGCAGCTTGGATAGCAATCAGCCCCAGCATTTT.

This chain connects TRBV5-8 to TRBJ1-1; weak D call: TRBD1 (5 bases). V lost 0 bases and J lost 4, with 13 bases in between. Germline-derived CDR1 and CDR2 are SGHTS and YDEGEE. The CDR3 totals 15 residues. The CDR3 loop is CASSLAAGLGTEAFF. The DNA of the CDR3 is TGTGCCAGCAGCTTGGCCGCGGGGCTGGGCACTGAAGCTTTCTTT.

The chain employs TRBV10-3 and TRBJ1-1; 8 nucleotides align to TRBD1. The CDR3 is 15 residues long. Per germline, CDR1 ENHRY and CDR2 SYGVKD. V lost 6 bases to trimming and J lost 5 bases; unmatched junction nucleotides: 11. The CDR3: CAIRVQGAAGTEAFF. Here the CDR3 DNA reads TGTGCCATCAGGGTTCAGGGGGCCGCGGGGACTGAAGCTTTCTTT.

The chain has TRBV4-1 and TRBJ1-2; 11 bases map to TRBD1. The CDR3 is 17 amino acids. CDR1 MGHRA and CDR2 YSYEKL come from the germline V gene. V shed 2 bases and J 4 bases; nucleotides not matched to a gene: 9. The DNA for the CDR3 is TGCGCCAGCAGCCAATACACCGGGACAGGGGGACCCTATGGCTACACCTTC. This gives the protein CASSQYTGTGGPYGYTF.

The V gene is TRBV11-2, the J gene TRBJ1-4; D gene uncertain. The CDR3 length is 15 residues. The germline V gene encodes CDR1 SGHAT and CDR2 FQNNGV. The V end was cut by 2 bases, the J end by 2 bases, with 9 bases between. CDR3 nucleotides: TGTGCCAGCAGCTTAAGGATAGCGACTAATGAAAAACTGTTTTTT. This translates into CASSLRIATNEKLFF.